The clone carrying this TCR beta chain has more than one count but fewer than ten. This entry belongs to a study of long-term antiretroviral therapy in people with HIV. This was the immunoSEQ v3.0 assay at survey level. Method: immunoSEQ multiplex PCR; TCRdb's copy keeps in-frame clones and lacks some. Found here are over 25,000 clones, approximately 78% of them singletons; the top ten hold around 8.3%. The length of the CDR3 is 11 residues. CDR1 is DFQATT, CDR2 SNEGSKA, per germline (reference sequence). This TCR was recovered from a man aged 35-49 years with HIV. The gene calls are TRBV20-1 and TRBJ1-2, with a weak D call TRBD1 (5 bases). Here the sequenced sample was unsorted PBMCs, taken 3 years after starting antiretroviral therapy. DNA of the CDR3: TGCAGCGGGAGGGGAACCTATGGCTACACCTTC. This encodes CSGRGTYGYTF.